The TCR beta chain under discussion was sequenced for a study of cytomegalovirus exposure and HLA in healthy donors. Study-wide findings and caveats: It was confirmed in vitro that three of the CMV-associated chains were specific for CMV antigens. With later analysis, a missense DCLRE1C variant became linked to TCR beta V- and J-gene trimming. Overall, under 200 TCR beta chains were annotated as cytomegalovirus-associated. Based on reports, TCR beta sequences accurately predicted HLA-A and HLA-B alleles for most subjects.

As concerns this clone: Antigen specificity is unknown.

Trimming removed 2 bases from V and 0 bases from J; junction bases left unmatched: 12. This CDR3 is 19 amino acids long. The V gene's germline CDR1 is SGHDT and CDR2 YYEEEE. The PCR had 60 Vbeta and 13 Jbeta primers. TCRdb keeps only in-frame clones here, not all; method: immunoSEQ multiplex PCR. Of 110,000 to 150,000 clones listed, 60% to 80% are singletons. The chain combines TRBV5-6 with TRBJ2-2; 8 nucleotides agree with TRBD2. This clonotype was obtained from a male donor in good health and CMV-seronegative. What was sequenced was PBMCs. In DNA, the CDR3 is TGTGCCAGCAGCTTCTATAATGGGCCGGGACTAGCGAACACCGGGGAGCTGTTTTTT. Protein product: CASSFYNGPGLANTGELFF.